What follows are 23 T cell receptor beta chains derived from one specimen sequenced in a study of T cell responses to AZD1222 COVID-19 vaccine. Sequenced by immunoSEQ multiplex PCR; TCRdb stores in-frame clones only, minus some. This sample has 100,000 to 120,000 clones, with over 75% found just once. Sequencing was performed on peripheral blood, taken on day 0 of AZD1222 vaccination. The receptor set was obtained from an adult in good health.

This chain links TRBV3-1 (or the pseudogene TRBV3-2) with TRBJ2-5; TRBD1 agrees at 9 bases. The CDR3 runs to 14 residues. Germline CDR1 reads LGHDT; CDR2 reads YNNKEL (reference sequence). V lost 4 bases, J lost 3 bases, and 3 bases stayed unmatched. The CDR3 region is CASSPWTGEETQYF. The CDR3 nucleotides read TGTGCCAGCAGCCCTTGGACAGGGGAAGAGACCCAGTACTTC.

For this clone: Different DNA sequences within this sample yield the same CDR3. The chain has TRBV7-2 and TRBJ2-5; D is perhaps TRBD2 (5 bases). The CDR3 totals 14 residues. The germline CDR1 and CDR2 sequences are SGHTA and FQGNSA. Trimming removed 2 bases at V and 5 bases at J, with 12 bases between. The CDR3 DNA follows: TGTGCCAGCAGCTTAAGTGGGAGTAGGGAGACCCAGTACTTC. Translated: CASSLSGSRETQYF.

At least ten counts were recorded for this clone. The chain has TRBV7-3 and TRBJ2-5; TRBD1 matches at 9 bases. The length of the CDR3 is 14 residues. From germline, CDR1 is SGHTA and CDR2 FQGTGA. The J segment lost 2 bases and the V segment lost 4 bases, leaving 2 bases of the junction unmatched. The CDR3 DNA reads TGTGCCAGCAGCTGGACAGGGGATCAAGAGACCCAGTACTTC. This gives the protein CASSWTGDQETQYF.

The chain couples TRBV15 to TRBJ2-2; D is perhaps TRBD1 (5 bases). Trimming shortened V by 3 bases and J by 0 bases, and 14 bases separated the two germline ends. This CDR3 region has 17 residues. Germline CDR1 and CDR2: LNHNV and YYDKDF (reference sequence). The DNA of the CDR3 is TGTGCCACCAGCAGCAACAGGAAATTTTCGAACACCGGGGAGCTGTTTTTT. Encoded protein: CATSSNRKFSNTGELFF.

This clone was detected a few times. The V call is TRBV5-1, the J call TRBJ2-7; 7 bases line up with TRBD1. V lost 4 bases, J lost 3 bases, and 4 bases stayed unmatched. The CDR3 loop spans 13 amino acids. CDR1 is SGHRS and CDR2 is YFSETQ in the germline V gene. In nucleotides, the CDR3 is TGCGCCAGCAGCGCCTGGGACAGCTACGAGCAGTACTTC. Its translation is CASSAWDSYEQYF.

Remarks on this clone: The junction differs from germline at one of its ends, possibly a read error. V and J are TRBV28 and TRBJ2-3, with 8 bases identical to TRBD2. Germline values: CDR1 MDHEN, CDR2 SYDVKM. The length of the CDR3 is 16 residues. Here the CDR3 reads CASSLFRGGSTDTQYF. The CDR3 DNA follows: TGTGCCAGCAGTTTATTCCGCGGGGGGAGCACAGATACACAGTATTTT.

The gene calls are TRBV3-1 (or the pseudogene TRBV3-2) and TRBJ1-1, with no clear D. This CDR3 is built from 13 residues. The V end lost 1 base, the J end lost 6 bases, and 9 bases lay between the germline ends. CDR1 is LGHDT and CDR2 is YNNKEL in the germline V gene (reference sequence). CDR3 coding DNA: TGTGCCAGCAGCCAAGTGTGGCTCCCTGAAGCTTTCTTT. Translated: CASSQVWLPEAFF.

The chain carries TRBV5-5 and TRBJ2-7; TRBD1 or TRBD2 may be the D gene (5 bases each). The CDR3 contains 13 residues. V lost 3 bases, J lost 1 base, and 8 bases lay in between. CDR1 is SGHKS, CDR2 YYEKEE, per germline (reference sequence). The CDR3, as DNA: TGTGCCAGCAGCTCTGGGACGTCCTACGAGCAGTACTTC. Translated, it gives CASSSGTSYEQYF.

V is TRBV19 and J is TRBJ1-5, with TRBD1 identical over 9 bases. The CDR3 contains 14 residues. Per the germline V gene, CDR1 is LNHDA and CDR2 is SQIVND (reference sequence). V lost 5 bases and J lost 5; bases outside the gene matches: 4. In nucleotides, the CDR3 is TGTGCCAGTAGTGTGGGACAGGGCTATCAGCCCCAGCATTTT. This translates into CASSVGQGYQPQHF.

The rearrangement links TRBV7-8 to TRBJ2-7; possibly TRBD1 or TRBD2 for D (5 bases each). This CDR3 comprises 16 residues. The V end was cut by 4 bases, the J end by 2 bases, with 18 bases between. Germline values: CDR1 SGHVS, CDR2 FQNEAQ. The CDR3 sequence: CASSSRRLTGPYEQYF. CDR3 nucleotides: TGTGCCAGCAGCTCCCGTAGGTTAACGGGACCCTACGAGCAGTACTTC.

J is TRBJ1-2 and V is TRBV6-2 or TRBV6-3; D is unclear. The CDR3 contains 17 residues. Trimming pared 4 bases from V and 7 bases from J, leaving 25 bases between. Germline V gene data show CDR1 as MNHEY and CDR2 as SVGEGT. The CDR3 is CASSLIDLGKLQLGYTF. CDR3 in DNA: TGTGCCAGCAGTTTGATTGATTTAGGGAAGCTCCAGCTTGGCTACACCTTC.

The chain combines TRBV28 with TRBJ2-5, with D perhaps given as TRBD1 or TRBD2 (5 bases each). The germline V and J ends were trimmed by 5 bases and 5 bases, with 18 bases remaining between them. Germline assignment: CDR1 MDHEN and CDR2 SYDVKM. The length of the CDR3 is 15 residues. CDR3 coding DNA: TGTGCCAGCAGTACCCCCGGGACCCGAAGGGAGACCCAGTACTTC. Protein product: CASSTPGTRRETQYF. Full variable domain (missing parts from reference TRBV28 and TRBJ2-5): DVKVTQSSRYLVKRTGEKVFLECVQDMDHENMFWYRQDPGLGLRLIYFSYDVKMKEKGDIPEGYSVSREKKERFSLILESASTNQTSMYLCASSTPGTRRETQYFGPGTRLLVL.

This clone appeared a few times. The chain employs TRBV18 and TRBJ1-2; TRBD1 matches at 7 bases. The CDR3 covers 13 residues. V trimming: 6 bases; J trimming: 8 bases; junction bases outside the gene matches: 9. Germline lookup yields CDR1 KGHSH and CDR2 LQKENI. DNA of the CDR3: TGTGCCAGCTCGCCGACAGGGTATGAGGGCTACACCTTC. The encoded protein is CASSPTGYEGYTF.

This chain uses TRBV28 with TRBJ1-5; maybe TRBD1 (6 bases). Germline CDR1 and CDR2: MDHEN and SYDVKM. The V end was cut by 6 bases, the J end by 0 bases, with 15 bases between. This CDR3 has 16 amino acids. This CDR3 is CASRYNRVYSNQPQHF. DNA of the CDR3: TGTGCCAGCAGGTATAACAGGGTTTATAGCAATCAGCCCCAGCATTTT.

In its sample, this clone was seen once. This CDR3 is CASSLDGGARPQYF. DNA for the CDR3: TGTGCCAGCAGCTTAGACGGGGGCGCGAGACCCCAGTACTTC. This rearrangement joins TRBV7-2 to TRBJ2-5, with D possibly called TRBD1 or TRBD2 (6 bases each). Germline CDR1 and CDR2: SGHTA and FQGNSA. The V gene lost 1 base and the J gene lost 9 bases, with 15 bases spanning the gap. The CDR3 is 14 amino acids.

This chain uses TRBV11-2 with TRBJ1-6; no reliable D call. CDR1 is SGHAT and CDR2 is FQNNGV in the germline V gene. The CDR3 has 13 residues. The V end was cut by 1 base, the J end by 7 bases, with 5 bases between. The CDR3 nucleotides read TGTGCCAGCAGCTTAGTATCAAATTCACCCCTCCACTTT. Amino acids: CASSLVSNSPLHF. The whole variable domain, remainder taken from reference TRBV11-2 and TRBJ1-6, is EAGVAQSPRYKIIEKRQSVAFWCNPISGHATLYWYQQILGQGPKLLIQFQNNGVVDDSQLPKDRFSAERLKGVDSTLKIQPAKLEDSAVYLCASSLVSNSPLHFGNGTRLTVT.

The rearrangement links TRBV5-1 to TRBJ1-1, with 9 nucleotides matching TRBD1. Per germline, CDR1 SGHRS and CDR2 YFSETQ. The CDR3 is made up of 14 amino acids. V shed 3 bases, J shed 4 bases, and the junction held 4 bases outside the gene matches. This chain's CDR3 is CASSSTTGGTEAFF. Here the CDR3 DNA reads TGCGCCAGCAGCTCCACGACAGGGGGCACTGAAGCTTTCTTT.

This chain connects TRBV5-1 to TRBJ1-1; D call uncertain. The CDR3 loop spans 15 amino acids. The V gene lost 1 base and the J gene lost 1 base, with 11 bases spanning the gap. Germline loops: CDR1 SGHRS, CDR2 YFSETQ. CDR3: CASSLHSDPNTEAFF. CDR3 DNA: TGCGCCAGCAGCTTGCACAGCGACCCGAACACTGAAGCTTTCTTT.

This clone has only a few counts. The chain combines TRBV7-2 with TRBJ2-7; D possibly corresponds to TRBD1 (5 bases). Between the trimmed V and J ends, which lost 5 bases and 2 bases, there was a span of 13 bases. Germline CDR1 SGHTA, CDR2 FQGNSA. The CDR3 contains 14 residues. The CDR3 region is CASSHMDKPYEQYF. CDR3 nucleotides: TGTGCCAGCAGCCACATGGACAAGCCCTACGAGCAGTACTTC.

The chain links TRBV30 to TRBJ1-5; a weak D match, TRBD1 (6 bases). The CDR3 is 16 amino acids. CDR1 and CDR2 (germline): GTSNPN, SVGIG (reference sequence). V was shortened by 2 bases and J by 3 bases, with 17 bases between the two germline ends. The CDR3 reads CAWSISTGWDNQPQHF. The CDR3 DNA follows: TGTGCCTGGAGTATTTCTACAGGGTGGGACAATCAGCCCCAGCATTTT. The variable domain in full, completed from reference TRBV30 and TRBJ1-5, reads SQTIHQWPATLVQPVGSPLSLECTVEGTSNPNLYWYRQAAGRGLQLLFYSVGIGQISSEVPQNLSASRPQDRQFILSSKKLLLSDSGFYLCAWSISTGWDNQPQHFGDGTRLSIL.

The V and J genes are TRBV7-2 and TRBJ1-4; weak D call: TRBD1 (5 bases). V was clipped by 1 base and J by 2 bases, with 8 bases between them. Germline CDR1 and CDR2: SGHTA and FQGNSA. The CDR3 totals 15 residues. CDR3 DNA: TGTGCCAGCAGCTTAGACGGGGCTACTAATGAAAAACTGTTTTTT. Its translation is CASSLDGATNEKLFF. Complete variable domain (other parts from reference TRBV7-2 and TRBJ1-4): GAGVSQSPSNKVTEKGKDVELRCDPISGHTALYWYRQSLGQGLEFLIYFQGNSAPDKSGLPSDRFSAERTGGSVSTLTIQRTQQEDSAVYLCASSLDGATNEKLFFGSGTQLSVL.

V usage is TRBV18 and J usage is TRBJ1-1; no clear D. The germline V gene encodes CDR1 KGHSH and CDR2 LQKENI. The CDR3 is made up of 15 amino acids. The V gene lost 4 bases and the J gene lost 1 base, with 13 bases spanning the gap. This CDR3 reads CASSRLYGENTEAFF. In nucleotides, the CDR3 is TGTGCCAGCTCACGACTTTATGGGGAGAACACTGAAGCTTTCTTT.

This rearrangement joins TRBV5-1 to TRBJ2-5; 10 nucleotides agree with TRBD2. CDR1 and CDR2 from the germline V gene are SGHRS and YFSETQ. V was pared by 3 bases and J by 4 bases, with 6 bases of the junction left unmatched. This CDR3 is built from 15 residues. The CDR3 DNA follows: TGCGCCAGCAGCTCCGGGACTAGCGTACGAGAGACCCAGTACTTC. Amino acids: CASSSGTSVRETQYF.